The T cell receptor beta chain described here comes from a study of blood T cell repertoires in COVID-19. About the research overall: All recovered Cohort 3 donors got two negative PCRs, got clearance, or saw symptom resolution. The cDNA or gDNA used as material had been derived from T cells, B-cell-depleted T cells, or PBMCs.

There are 16 residues in the CDR3. V lost 4 bases and J lost 4; bases outside the gene matches: 3. From germline, CDR1 is LGHNA and CDR2 YSLEER. The protocol was immunoSEQ multiplex PCR, while the TCRdb copy is restricted to in-frame clones and leaves out a portion. The sample carries 200,000 to 250,000 clones, 85% to 90% recorded once. Recruits, aged roughly 18 to 100 years, lived in 20 to 30 US areas. Clinical history as reported by participants underpinned cohort assignment. This receptor was identified in a woman between 50 and 59 years old in a cohort exposed to, infected with or recovered from COVID-19 (not recorded which). The chain links TRBV4-3 to TRBJ2-3, with 15 bases aligning to TRBD2. Input material: PBMCs or T cells enriched from blood (not recorded which). The CDR3 sequence is CASSRGLAGGPDTQYF. In nucleotides, the CDR3 is TGCGCCAGCAGCCGAGGACTAGCGGGGGGGCCAGATACGCAGTATTTT.